This TCR beta chain appears in the sequencing data of a study of CD8+CD57+ T cells in acquired aplastic anemia. The wider study: DNA recovered from sorted CD4+ and CD8+ cells had a mean of about 3 ug.

For this clonotype: The antigen is unknown.

Whole-study results and caveats: For CD8+ Simpson's diversity, patients and controls showed no significant difference.

Trimming cost V 5 bases and J 0 bases, with 15 bases left between them. Germline CDR1 reads SGHTA; CDR2 reads FQGNSA. The CDR3 consists of 16 residues. Both TCR beta VDJ combination and CDR3 sequence profiling were carried out. Genomic DNA was the template for this profiling. Using its own MiXCR run on the reads, TCRdb lists one record per CDR3 protein. Of about 190,000 distinct CDR3 sequences listed, approximately 52% were seen once; the top ten hold roughly 15%. What was sequenced was sorted CD4+, CD8+, or CD8+CD57+ T cells (not recorded which) from PBMCs. V usage is TRBV7-2 and J usage is TRBJ2-3, with D uncertain. This TCR was sampled from a human donor in good health, serving as a control. The CDR3: CASSRHGQESTDTQYF. Written as DNA, the CDR3 is TGTGCCAGCAGCCGCCACGGGCAGGAGAGCACAGATACGCAGTATTTT.